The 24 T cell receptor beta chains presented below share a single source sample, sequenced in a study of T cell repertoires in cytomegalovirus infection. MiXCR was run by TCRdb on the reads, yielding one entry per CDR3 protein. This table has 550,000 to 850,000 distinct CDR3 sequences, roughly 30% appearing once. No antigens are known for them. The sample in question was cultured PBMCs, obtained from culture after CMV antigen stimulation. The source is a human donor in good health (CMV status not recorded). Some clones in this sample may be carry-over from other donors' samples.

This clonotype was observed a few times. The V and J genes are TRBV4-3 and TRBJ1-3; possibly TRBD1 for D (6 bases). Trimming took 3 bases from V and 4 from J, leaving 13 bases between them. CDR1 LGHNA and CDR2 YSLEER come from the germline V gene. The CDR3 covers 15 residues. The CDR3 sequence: CASSQTGLVGNTIYF. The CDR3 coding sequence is TGCGCCAGCAGCCAGACAGGACTTGTAGGAAACACCATATATTTT.

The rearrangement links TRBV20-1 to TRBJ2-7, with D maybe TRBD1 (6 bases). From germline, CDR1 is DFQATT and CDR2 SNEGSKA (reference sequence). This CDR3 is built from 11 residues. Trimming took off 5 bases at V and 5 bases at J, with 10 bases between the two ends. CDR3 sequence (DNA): TGCAGTGCTCTGACAGGCGACGAGCAGTACTTC. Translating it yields CSALTGDEQYF.

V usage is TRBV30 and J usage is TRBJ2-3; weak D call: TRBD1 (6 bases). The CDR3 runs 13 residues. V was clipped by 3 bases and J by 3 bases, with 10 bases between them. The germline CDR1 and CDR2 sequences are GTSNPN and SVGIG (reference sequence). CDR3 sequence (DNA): TGTGCCTGGAGCCTCGGACAGACAGATACGCAGTATTTT. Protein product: CAWSLGQTDTQYF.

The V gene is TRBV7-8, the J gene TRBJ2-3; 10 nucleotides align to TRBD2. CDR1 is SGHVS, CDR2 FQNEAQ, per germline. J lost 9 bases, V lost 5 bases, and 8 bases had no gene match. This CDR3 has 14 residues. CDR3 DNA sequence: TGTGCCAGCAGCCCAGCGGGAGGGGGCGGGACGCAGTATTTT. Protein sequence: CASSPAGGGGTQYF.

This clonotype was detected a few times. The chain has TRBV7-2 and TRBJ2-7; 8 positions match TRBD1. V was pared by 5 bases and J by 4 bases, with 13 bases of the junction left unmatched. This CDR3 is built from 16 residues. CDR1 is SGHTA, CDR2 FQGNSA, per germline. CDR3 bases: TGTGCCAGCAGCGCCCGGGCAGGACAGGGACCGTACGAGCAGTACTTC. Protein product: CASSARAGQGPYEQYF.

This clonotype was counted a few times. CDR3 DNA sequence: TGTGCCAGTAGTATCGGGACCCTTGGGCTGAACACTGAAGCTTTCTTT. Its translation: CASSIGTLGLNTEAFF. The chain couples TRBV19 to TRBJ1-1, with D possibly matching TRBD1 (5 bases). Germline CDR1 reads LNHDA; CDR2 reads SQIVND (reference sequence). V was pared by 3 bases and J by 0 bases, with 14 bases between. CDR3 length: 16 amino acids.

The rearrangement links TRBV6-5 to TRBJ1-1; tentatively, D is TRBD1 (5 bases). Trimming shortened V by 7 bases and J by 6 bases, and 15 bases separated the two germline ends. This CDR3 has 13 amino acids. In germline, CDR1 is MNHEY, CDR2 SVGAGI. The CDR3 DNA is TGTGCCAGCACCCCCCCGGGGGGACCTGAAGCTTTCTTT. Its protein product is CASTPPGGPEAFF.

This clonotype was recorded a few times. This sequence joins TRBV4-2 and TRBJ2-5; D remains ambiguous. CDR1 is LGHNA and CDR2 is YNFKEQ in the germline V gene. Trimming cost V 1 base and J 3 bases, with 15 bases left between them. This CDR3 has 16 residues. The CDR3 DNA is TGTGCCAGCAGCCAAGCGAGGTCGCTGTACAAAGAGACCCAGTACTTC. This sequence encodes CASSQARSLYKETQYF.

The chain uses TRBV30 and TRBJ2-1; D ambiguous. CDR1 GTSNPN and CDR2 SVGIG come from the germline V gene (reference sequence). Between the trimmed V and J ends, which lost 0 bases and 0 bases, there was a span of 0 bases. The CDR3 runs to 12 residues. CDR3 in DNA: TGTGCCTGGAGTGTCTCCTACAATGAGCAGTTCTTC. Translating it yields CAWSVSYNEQFF. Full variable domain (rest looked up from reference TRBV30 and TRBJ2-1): SQTIHQWPATLVQPVGSPLSLECTVEGTSNPNLYWYRQAAGRGLQLLFYSVGIGQISSEVPQNLSASRPQDRQFILSSKKLLLSDSGFYLCAWSVSYNEQFFGPGTRLTVL.

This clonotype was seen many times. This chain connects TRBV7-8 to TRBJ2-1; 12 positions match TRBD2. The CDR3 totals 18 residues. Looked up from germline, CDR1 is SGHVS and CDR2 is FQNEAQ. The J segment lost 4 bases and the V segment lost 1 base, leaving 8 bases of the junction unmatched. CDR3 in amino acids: CASSLGWLAGGKYNEQFF. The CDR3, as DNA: TGTGCCAGCAGCTTAGGATGGCTAGCGGGAGGGAAATACAATGAGCAGTTCTTC.

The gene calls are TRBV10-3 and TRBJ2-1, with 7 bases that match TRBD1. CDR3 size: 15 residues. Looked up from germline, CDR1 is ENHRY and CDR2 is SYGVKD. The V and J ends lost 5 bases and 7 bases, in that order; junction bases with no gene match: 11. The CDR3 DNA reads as TGTGCCATCAGTACTGGAAGGGGGCTAGGAAATGAGCAGTTCTTC. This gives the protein CAISTGRGLGNEQFF.

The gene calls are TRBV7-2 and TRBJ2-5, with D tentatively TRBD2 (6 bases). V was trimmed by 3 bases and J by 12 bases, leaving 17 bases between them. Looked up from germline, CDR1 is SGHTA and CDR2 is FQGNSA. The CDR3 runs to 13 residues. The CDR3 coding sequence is TGTGCCAGCAGCTTTGGACGGGAGTTAACCAAGTACTTC. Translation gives CASSFGRELTKYF.

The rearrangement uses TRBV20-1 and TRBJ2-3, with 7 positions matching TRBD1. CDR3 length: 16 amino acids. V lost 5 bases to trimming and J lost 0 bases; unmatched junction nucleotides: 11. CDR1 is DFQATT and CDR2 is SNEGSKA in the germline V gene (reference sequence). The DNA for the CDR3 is TGCAGTGCTGAGGCTAGACAGGGAACTAGCACAGATACGCAGTATTTT. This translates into CSAEARQGTSTDTQYF.

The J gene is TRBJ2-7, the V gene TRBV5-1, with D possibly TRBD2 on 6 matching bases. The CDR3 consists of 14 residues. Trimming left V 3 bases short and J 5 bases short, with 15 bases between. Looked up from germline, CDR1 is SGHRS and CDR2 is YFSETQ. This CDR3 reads CASSSAGMRNEQYF. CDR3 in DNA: TGCGCCAGCAGCTCCGCGGGAATGCGGAACGAGCAGTACTTC.

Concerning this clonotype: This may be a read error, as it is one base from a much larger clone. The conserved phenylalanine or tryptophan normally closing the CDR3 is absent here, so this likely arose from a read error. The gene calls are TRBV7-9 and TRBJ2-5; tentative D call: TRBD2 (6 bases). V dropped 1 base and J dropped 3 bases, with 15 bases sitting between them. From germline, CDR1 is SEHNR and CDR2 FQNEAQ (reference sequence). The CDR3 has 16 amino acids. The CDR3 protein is CASSLGVEGREETQYL. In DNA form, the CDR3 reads TGTGCCAGCAGCTTAGGGGTGGAGGGGCGGGAAGAGACCCAGTACCTC.

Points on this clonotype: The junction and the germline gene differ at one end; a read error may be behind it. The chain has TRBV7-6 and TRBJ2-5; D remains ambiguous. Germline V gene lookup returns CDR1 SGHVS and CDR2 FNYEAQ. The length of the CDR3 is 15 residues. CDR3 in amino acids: CSSSLVSGYQETQYF. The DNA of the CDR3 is TGTTCCAGCAGCTTAGTGTCTGGGTACCAAGAGACCCAGTACTTC.

CDR3: CASSKLSGFYRSTGELFF. CDR3 bases: TGTGCCAGTAGTAAACTATCAGGGTTCTACCGATCCACCGGGGAGCTGTTTTTT. The chain combines TRBV19 with TRBJ2-2; tentatively, D is TRBD1 (5 bases). This CDR3 region has 18 residues. V dropped 4 bases and J dropped 4 bases, with 22 bases sitting between them. Germline-derived CDR1 and CDR2 are LNHDA and SQIVND (reference sequence).

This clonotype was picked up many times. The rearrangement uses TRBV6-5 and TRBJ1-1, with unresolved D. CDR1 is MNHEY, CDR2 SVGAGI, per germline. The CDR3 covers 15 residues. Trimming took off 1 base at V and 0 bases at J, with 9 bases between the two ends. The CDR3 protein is CASSYLQRLNTEAFF. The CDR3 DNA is TGTGCCAGCAGTTACTTGCAGAGACTGAACACTGAAGCTTTCTTT.

CDR3 amino acids: CASSLVGEGYGYTF. The CDR3 DNA follows: TGTGCCAGCAGCTTAGTTGGGGAAGGCTATGGCTACACCTTC. The genes are TRBV7-2 and TRBJ1-2; D is ambiguous. This CDR3 is 14 amino acids long. In germline, CDR1 is SGHTA, CDR2 FQGNSA. Trimming removed 1 base from V and 4 bases from J, with 10 bases in between.

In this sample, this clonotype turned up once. The CDR3 sequence: CASSQDWDRGGTEAFF. In DNA form, the CDR3 reads TGTGCCAGCAGCCAAGATTGGGACAGGGGCGGCACTGAAGCTTTCTTT. V and J are TRBV3-1 and TRBJ1-1, with TRBD1 matching over 10 bases. J lost 4 bases, V lost 0 bases, and 5 bases had no gene match. Germline CDR1 and CDR2: LGHDT and YNNKEL (reference sequence). The CDR3 sequence is 16 residues long.

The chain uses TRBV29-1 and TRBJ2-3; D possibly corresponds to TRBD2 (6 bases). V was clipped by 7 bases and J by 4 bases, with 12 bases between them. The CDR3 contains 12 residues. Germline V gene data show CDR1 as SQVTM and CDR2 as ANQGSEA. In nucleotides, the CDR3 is TGCAGCGAGCAGGGAGGCGCAGATACGCAGTATTTT. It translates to CSEQGGADTQYF.

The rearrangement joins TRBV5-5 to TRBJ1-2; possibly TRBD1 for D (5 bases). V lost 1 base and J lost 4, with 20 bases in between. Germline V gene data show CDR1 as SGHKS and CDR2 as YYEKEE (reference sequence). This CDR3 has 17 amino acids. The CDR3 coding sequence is TGTGCCAGCAGCTTGACAATGGGACTCCCGGTGGGCTATGGCTACACCTTC. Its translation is CASSLTMGLPVGYGYTF.

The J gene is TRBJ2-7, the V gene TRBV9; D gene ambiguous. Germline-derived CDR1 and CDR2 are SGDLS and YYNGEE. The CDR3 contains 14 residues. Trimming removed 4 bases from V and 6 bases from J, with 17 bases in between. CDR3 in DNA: TGTGCCAGCAGCTCCCTTGGGTCTCAGGTCGAGCAGTACTTC. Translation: CASSSLGSQVEQYF.

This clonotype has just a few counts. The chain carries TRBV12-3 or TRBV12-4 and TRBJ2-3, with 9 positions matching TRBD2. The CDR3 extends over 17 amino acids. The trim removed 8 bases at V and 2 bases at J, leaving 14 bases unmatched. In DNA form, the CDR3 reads TGTGCCAGCCATCCGTCGGGGCTAGCGGGGAACACAGATACGCAGTATTTT. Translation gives CASHPSGLAGNTDTQYF.